The 2 T cell receptor beta chains in this list originate from one sample, sequenced in a study of regulatory T cells in long-lasting Graves disease. Time point meaning: newly diagnosed GD, antithyroid drugs for less than 3 months. With RNA extracted from PBMCs as input, the TCR library was made. Libraries of TCR beta came from iRepertoire HTBI primers plus Arm-PCR of CDR3 regions. TCRdb re-derived calls from the multiplex PCR reads in MiXCR, one entry per CDR3 protein. This table holds hundreds of thousands of distinct CDR3 sequences, more than 10% found once. In addition, the sample was reused for a study of T cells in Graves' hyperthyroidism and ophthalmopathy.

Sequencing used peripheral blood mononuclear cells (PBMCs), obtained at new diagnosis, from a patient treated with antithyroid drugs. The receptors were gathered from a woman aged 25 to 39 with Graves disease.

The chain recombines TRBV18 with TRBJ1-1; 7 bases agree with TRBD1. This CDR3 contains 15 residues. The J segment lost 7 bases and the V segment lost 4 bases, leaving 12 bases of the junction unmatched. Germline CDR1 and CDR2: KGHSH and LQKENI. The CDR3 DNA follows: TGTGCCAGCTCACATTTGGACAGGAGTACAGGTGAAGCTTTCTTT. Protein sequence: CASSHLDRSTGEAFF.

This clonotype has only a few counts. The chain joins TRBV6-1 to TRBJ1-4; D is ambiguous. CDR1 is MNHNS and CDR2 is SASEGT in the germline V gene. V dropped 6 bases and J dropped 6 bases, with 8 bases sitting between them. CDR3 length: 12 amino acids. The CDR3 region is CASRKGYEKLFF. Here the CDR3 DNA reads TGTGCCAGCAGAAAGGGATATGAAAAACTGTTTTTT.